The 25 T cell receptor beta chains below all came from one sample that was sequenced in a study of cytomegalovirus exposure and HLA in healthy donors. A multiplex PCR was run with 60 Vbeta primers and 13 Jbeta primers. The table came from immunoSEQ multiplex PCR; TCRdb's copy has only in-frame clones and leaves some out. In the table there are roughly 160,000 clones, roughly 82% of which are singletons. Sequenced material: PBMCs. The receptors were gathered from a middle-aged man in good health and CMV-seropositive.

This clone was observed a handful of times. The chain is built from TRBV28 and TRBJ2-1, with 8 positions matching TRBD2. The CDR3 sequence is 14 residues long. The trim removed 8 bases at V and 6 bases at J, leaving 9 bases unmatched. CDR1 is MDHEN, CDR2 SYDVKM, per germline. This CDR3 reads CASGGGGPGNEQFF. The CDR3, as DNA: TGTGCCAGCGGTGGCGGGGGGCCAGGCAATGAGCAGTTCTTC.

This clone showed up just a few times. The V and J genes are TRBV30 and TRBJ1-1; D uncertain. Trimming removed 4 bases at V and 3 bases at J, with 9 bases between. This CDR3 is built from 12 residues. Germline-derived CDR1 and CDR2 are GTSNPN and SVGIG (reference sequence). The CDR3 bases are TGTGCCTGGACCCGTCCCTACACTGAAGCTTTCTTT. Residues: CAWTRPYTEAFF.

The CDR3 DNA reads as TGTGCCAGCAGGGAACTAGGGGACACTTACAATGAGCAGTTCTTC. Residues: CASRELGDTYNEQFF. The J gene is TRBJ2-1, the V gene TRBV28; perhaps TRBD1 as D (6 bases). Trimming pared 6 bases from V and 4 bases from J, leaving 16 bases between. Germline assignment: CDR1 MDHEN and CDR2 SYDVKM. The CDR3 runs 15 residues.

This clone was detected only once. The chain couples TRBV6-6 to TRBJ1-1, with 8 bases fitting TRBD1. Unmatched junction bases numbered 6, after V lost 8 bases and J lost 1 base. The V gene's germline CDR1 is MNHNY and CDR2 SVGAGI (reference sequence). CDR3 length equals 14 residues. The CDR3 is CASGRDRTNTEAFF. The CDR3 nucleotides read TGTGCCAGCGGTCGGGACAGGACGAACACTGAAGCTTTCTTT.

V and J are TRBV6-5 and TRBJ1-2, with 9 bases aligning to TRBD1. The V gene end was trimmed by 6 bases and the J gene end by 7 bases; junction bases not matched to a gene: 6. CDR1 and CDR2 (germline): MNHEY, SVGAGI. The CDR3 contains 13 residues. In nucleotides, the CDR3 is TGTGCCAGCAGGTTAATGGACAGGGGTGGCTACACCTTC. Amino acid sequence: CASRLMDRGGYTF.

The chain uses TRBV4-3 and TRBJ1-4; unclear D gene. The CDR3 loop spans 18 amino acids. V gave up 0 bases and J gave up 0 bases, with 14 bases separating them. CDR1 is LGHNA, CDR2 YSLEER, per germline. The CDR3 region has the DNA TGCGCCAGCAGCCAAGATAGGCGCCGAGGCGCAACTAATGAAAAACTGTTTTTT. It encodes CASSQDRRRGATNEKLFF.

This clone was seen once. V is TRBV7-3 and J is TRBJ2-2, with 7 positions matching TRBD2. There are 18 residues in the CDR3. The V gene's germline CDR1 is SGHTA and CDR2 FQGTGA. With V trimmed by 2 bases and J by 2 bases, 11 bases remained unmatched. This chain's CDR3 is CASSLLASGTGNTGELFF. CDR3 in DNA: TGTGCCAGCAGCTTACTCGCTAGCGGTACAGGAAACACCGGGGAGCTGTTTTTT.

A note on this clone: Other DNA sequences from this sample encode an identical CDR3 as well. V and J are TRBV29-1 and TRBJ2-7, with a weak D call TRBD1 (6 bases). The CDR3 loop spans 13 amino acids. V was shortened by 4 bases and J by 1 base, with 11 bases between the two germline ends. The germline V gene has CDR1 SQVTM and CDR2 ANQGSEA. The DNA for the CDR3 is TGCAGCGTTGGAGGAGGACAGTCCTACGAGCAGTACTTC. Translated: CSVGGGQSYEQYF.

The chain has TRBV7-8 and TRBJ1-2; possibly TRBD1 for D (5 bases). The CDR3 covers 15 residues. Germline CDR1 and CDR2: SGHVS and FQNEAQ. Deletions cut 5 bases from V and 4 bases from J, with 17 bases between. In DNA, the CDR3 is TGTGCCAGCAGCCATACCAGGGCAGGGTCCTATGGCTACACCTTC. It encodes CASSHTRAGSYGYTF.

CDR3 loop: CASSSAGYEQYF. CDR3 DNA: TGTGCCAGCAGCTCGGCGGGTTACGAGCAGTACTTC. The gene calls are TRBV11-2 and TRBJ2-7; weak D call: TRBD2 (5 bases). V lost 4 bases, J lost 4 bases, and 8 bases lay in between. This CDR3 region has 12 residues. Germline V gene sequence: CDR1 SGHAT, CDR2 FQNNGV. Supplemented by reference TRBV11-2 and TRBJ2-7, the full variable domain reads EAGVAQSPRYKIIEKRQSVAFWCNPISGHATLYWYQQILGQGPKLLIQFQNNGVVDDSQLPKDRFSAERLKGVDSTLKIQPAKLEDSAVYLCASSSAGYEQYFGPGTRLTVT.

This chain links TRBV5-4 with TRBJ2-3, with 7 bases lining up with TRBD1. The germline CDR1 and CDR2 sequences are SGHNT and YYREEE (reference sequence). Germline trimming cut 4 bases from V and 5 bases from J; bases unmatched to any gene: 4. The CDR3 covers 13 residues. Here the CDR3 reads CASSGDSKDTQYF. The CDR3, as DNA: TGTGCCAGCAGCGGGGACAGTAAAGATACGCAGTATTTT.

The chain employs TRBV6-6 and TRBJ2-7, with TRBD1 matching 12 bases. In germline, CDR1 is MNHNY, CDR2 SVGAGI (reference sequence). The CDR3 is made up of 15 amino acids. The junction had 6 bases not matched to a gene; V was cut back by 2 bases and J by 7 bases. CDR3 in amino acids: CASSYPGTGGREQYF. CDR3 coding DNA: TGTGCCAGCAGTTACCCCGGGACAGGGGGCAGAGAGCAGTACTTC.

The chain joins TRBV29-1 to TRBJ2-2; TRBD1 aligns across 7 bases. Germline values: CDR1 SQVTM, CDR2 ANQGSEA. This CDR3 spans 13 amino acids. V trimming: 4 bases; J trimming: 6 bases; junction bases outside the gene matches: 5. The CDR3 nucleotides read TGCAGCGTTGTCAAGGGGGCGGCCGGGGAGCTGTTTTTT. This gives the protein CSVVKGAAGELFF.

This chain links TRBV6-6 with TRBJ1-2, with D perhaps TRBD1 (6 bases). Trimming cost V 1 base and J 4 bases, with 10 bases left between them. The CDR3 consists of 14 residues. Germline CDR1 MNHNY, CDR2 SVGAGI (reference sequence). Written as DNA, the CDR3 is TGTGCCAGCAGTTACTTGGGGGCGGGCTATGGCTACACCTTC. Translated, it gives CASSYLGAGYGYTF.

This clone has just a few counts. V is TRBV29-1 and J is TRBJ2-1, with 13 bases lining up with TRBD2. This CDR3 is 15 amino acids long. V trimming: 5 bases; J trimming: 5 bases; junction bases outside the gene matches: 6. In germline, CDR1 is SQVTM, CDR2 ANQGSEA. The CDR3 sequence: CSVRGTSGAHNEQFF. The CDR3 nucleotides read TGCAGCGTTCGGGGGACTAGCGGGGCGCACAATGAGCAGTTCTTC.

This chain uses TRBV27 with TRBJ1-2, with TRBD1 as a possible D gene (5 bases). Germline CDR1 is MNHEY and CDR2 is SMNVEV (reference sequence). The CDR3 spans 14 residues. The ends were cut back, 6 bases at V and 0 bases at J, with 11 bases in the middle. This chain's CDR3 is CASSAGQANYGYTF. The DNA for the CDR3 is TGTGCCAGCAGCGCAGGGCAAGCTAACTATGGCTACACCTTC.

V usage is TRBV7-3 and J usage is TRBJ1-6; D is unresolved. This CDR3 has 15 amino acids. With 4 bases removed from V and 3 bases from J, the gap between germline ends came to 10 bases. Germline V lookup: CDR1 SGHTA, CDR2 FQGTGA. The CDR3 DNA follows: TGTGCCAGCAGCTCGGACTCCAACTATAATTCACCCCTCCACTTT. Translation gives CASSSDSNYNSPLHF.

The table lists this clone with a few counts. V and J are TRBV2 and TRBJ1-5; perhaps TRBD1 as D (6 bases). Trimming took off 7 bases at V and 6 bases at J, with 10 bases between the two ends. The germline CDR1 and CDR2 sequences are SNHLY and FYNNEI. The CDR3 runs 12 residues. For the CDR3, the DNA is TGTGCCAGCACTACAGGGTTTCAGCCCCAGCATTTT. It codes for CASTTGFQPQHF.

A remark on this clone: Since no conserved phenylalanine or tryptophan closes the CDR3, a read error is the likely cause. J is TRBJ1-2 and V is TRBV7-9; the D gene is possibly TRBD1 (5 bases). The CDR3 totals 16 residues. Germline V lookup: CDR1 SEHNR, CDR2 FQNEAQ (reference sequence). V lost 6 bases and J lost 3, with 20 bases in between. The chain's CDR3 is CASSPRAPGEYYGYTL. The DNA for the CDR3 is TGTGCCAGCAGTCCGAGGGCCCCGGGGGAGTACTATGGCTACACCCTC.

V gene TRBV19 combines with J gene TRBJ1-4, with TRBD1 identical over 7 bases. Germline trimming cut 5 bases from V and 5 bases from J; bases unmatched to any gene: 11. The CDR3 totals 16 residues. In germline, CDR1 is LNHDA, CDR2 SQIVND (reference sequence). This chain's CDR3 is CASSGGFGTDNEKLFF. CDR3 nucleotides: TGTGCCAGTAGTGGGGGATTCGGGACAGACAATGAAAAACTGTTTTTT.

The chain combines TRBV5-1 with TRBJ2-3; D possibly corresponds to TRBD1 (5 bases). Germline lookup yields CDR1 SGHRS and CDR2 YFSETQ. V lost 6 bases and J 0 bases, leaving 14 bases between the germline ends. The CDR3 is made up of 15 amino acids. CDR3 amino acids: CASNRLQRSTDTQYF. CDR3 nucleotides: TGCGCCAGCAACAGGTTACAGAGAAGCACAGATACGCAGTATTTT. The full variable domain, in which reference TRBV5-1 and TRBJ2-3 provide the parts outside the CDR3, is KAGVTQTPRYLIKTRGQQVTLSCSPISGHRSVSWYQQTPGQGLQFLFEYFSETQRNKGNFPGRFSGRQFSNSRSEMNVSTLELGDSALYLCASNRLQRSTDTQYFGPGTRLTVL.

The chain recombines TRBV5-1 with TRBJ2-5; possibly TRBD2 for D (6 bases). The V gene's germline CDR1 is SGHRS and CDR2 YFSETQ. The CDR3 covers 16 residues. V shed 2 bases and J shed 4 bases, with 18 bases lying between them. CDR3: CASSFFDQGGPETQYF. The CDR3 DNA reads TGCGCCAGCAGCTTTTTCGACCAGGGAGGTCCAGAGACCCAGTACTTC.

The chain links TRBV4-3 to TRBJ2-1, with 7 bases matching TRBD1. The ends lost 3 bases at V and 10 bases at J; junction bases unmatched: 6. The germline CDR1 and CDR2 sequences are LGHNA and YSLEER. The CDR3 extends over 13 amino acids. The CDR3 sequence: CASSHRTGDEQFF. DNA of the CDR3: TGCGCCAGCAGCCATCGTACAGGGGACGAGCAGTTCTTC.

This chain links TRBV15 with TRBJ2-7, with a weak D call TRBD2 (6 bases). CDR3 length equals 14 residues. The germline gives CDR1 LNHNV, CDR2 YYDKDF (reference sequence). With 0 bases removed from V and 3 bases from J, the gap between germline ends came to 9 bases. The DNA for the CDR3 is TGTGCCACCAGCAGAGATGGGGGGTACTACGAGCAGTACTTC. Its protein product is CATSRDGGYYEQYF.

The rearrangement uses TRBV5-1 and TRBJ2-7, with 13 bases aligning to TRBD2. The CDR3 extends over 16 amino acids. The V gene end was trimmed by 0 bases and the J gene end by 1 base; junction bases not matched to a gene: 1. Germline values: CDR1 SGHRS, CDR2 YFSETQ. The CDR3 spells CASSLGLAGGSYEQYF. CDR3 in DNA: TGCGCCAGCAGCTTGGGACTAGCGGGGGGATCCTACGAGCAGTACTTC.